The 3 T cell receptor beta chains listed next were all sequenced from one sample in a study of shared clonotypes between healthy human individuals. Only in-frame clones appear in the TCRdb table, and some are missing; sequencing was by immunoSEQ multiplex PCR. In the table there are hundreds of thousands of clones, approximately 97% of which are singletons. Input material: naive CD4+ T cells sorted from blood. Stated subset: CD45RA+ positively selected. The receptors come from a woman aged 25 to 39 in good health.

This chain links TRBV5-6 with TRBJ2-7; the D is unclear. Germline CDR1 is SGHDT and CDR2 is YYEEEE. The germline V and J ends were trimmed by 4 bases and 3 bases, with 11 bases remaining between them. This CDR3 has 13 residues. The CDR3 DNA reads TGTGCCAGCAGCCCGAGTGCGGACTACGAGCAGTACTTC. It yields the protein CASSPSADYEQYF. The complete variable domain, with remaining parts taken from reference TRBV5-6 and TRBJ2-7, reads DAGVTQSPTHLIKTRGQQVTLRCSPKSGHDTVSWYQQALGQGPQFIFQYYEEEERQRGNFPDRFSGHQFPNYSSELNVNALLLGDSALYLCASSPSADYEQYFGPGTRLTVT.

V is TRBV7-9 and J is TRBJ1-1; D uncertain. The ends were cut back, 6 bases at V and 3 bases at J, with 8 bases in the middle. Germline V lookup: CDR1 SEHNR, CDR2 FQNEAQ (reference sequence). The CDR3 extends over 12 amino acids. The DNA for the CDR3 is TGTGCCAGCAGTCCCAGGCACACTGAAGCTTTCTTT. It is translated as CASSPRHTEAFF.

The V call is TRBV5-1, the J call TRBJ1-1; tentatively, D is TRBD1 (5 bases). Germline V gene data show CDR1 as SGHRS and CDR2 as YFSETQ. V lost 3 bases to trimming and J lost 3 bases, with 9 bases between them. The CDR3 loop spans 13 amino acids. The CDR3 DNA reads as TGCGCCAGCAGCTCACGGGGGGACACTGAAGCTTTCTTT. It encodes CASSSRGDTEAFF.